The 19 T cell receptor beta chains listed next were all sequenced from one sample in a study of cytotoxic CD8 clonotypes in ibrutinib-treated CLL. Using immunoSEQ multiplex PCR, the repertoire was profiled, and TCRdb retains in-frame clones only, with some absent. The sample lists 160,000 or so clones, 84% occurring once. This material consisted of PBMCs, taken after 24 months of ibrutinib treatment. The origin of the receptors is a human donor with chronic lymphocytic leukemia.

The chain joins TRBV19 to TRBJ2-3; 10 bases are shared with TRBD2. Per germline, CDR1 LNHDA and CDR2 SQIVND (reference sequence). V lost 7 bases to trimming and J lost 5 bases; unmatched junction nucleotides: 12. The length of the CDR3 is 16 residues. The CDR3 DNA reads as TGTGCCAGTAAACCGCGGGCTAGCGGGGGCGGAGATACGCAGTATTTT. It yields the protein CASKPRASGGGDTQYF. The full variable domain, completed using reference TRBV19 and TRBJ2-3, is DGGITQSPKYLFRKEGQNVTLSCEQNLNHDAMYWYRQDPGQGLRLIYYSQIVNDFQKGDIAEGYSVSREKKESFPLTVTSAQKNPTAFYLCASKPRASGGGDTQYFGPGTRLTVL.

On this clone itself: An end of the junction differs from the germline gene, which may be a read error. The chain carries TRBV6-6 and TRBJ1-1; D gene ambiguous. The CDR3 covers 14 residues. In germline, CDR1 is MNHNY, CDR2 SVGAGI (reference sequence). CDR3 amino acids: CASRDAQRPRIKIF. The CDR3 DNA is TGTGCCAGCAGAGACGCACAGCGCCCCCGTATAAAGATCTTT.

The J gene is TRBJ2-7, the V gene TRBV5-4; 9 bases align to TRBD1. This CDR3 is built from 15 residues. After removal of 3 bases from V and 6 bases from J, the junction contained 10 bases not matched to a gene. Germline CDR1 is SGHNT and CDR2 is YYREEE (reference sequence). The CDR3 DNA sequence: TGTGCCAGCAGCTCGGGTGGACAGGGGATTTCCGAGCAGTACTTC. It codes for CASSSGGQGISEQYF.

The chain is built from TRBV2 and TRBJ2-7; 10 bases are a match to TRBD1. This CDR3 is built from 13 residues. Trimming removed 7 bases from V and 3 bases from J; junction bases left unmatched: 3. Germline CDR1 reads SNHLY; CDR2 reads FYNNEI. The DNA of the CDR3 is TGTGCCAGCAAGGACAGGGGGTACTACGAGCAGTACTTC. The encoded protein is CASKDRGYYEQYF. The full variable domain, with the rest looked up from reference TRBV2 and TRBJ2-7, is EPEVTQTPSHQVTQMGQEVILRCVPISNHLYFYWYRQILGQKVEFLVSFYNNEISEKSEIFDDQFSVERPDGSNFTLKIRSTKLEDSAMYFCASKDRGYYEQYFGPGTRLTVT.

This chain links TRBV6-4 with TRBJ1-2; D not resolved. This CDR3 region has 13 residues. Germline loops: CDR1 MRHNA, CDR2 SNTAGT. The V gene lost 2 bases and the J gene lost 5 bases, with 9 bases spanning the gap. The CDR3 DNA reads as TGTGCCAGCAGTGACGGGCAGTCTTATGGCTACACCTTC. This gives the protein CASSDGQSYGYTF.

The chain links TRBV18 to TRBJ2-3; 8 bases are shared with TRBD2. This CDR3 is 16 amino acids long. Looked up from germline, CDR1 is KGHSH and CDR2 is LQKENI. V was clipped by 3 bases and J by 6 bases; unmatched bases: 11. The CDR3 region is CASSPNSGKVADTQYF. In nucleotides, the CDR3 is TGTGCCAGCTCACCGAATAGCGGGAAGGTGGCGGATACGCAGTATTTT. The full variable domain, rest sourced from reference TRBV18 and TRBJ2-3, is NAGVMQNPRHLVRRRGQEARLRCSPMKGHSHVYWYRQLPEEGLKFMVYLQKENIIDESGMPKERFSAEFPKEGPSILRIQQVVRGDSAAYFCASSPNSGKVADTQYFGPGTRLTVL.

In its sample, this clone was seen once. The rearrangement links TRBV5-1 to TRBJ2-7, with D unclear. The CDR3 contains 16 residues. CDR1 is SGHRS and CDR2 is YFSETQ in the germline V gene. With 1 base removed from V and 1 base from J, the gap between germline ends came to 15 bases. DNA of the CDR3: TGCGCCAGCAGCTTGTCTGGGCGGACCTCATCCTACGAGCAGTACTTC. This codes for CASSLSGRTSSYEQYF.

CDR3 sequence (DNA): TGTGCCAGTAGTATACTAGAAGGGAGCTATCAGCCCCAGCATTTT. Translating it yields CASSILEGSYQPQHF. The chain uses TRBV19 and TRBJ1-5; no clear D gene. The V gene's germline CDR1 is LNHDA and CDR2 SQIVND (reference sequence). V lost 2 bases to trimming and J lost 5 bases, with 13 bases between them. This CDR3 contains 15 residues.

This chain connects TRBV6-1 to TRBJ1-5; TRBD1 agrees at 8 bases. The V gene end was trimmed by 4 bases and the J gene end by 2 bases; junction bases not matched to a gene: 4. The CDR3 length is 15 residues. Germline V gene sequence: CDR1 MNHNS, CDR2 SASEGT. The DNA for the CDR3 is TGTGCCAGCAGTGGGGGGACAGGCCGCAATCAGCCCCAGCATTTT. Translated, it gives CASSGGTGRNQPQHF.

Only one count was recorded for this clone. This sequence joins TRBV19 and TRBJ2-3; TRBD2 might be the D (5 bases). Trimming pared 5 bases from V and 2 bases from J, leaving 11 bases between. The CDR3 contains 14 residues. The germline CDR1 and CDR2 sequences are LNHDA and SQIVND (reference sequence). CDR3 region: CASSRRAVTDTQYF. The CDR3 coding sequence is TGTGCCAGTAGTCGGCGGGCGGTCACAGATACGCAGTATTTT.

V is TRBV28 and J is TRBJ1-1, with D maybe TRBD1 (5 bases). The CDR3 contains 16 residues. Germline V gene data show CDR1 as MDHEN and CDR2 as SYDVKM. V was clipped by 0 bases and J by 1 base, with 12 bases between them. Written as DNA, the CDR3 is TGTGCCAGCAGTTTATGGCTAGAGGGGTCGAACACTGAAGCTTTCTTT. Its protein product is CASSLWLEGSNTEAFF.

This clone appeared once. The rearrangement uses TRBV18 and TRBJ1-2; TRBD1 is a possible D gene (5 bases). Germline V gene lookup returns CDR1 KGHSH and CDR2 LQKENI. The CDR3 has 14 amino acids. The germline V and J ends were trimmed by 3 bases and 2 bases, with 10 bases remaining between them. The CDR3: CASSPGTGNYGYTF. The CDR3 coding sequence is TGTGCCAGCTCACCCGGGACGGGGAACTATGGCTACACCTTC.

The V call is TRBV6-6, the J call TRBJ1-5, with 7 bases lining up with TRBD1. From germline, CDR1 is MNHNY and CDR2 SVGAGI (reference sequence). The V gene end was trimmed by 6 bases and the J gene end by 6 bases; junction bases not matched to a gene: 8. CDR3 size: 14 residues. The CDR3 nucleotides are TGTGCCAGCAGCACAGGGGTAGTCGGTCAGCCCCAGCATTTT. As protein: CASSTGVVGQPQHF.

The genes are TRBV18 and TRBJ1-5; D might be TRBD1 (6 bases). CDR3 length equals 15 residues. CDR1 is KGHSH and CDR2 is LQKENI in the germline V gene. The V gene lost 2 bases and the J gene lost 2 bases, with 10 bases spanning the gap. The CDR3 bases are TGTGCCAGCTCACCAATCAGGGGTGGCAATCAGCCCCAGCATTTT. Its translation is CASSPIRGGNQPQHF.

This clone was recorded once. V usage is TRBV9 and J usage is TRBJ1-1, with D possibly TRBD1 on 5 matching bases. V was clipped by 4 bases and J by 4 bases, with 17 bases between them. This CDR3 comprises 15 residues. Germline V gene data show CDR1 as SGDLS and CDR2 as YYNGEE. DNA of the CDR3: TGTGCCAGCAGCCCCTGGGGGGGTGGGATCACTGAAGCTTTCTTT. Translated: CASSPWGGGITEAFF.

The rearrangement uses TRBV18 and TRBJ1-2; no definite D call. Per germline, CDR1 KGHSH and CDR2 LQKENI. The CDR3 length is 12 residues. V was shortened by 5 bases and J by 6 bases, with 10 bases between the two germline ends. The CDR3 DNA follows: TGTGCCAGCTCAGAGACGACGGATGGCTACACCTTC. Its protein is CASSETTDGYTF. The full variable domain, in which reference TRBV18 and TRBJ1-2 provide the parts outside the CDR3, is NAGVMQNPRHLVRRRGQEARLRCSPMKGHSHVYWYRQLPEEGLKFMVYLQKENIIDESGMPKERFSAEFPKEGPSILRIQQVVRGDSAAYFCASSETTDGYTFGSGTRLTVV.

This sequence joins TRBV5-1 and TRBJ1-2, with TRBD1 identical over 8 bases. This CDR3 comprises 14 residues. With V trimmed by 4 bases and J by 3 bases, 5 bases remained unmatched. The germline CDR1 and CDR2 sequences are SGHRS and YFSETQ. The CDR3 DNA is TGCGCCAGCAGCCTCTCGACAGGGGACTATGGCTACACCTTC. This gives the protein CASSLSTGDYGYTF.

The CDR3 nucleotides read TGCAGCGTTACGTCCCAGGCAGGACTTGAATATGGCTACACCTTC. It codes for CSVTSQAGLEYGYTF. This chain uses TRBV29-1 with TRBJ1-2, with no clear D. Germline CDR1 reads SQVTM; CDR2 reads ANQGSEA. CDR3 length: 15 amino acids. The V end was cut by 5 bases, the J end by 5 bases, with 21 bases between. Using reference TRBV29-1 and TRBJ1-2 for the parts outside the CDR3, the full variable domain is SAVISQKPSRDICQRGTSLTIQCQVDSQVTMMFWYRQQPGQSLTLIATANQGSEATYESGFVIDKFPISRPNLTFSTLTVSNMSPEDSSIYLCSVTSQAGLEYGYTFGSGTRLTVV.

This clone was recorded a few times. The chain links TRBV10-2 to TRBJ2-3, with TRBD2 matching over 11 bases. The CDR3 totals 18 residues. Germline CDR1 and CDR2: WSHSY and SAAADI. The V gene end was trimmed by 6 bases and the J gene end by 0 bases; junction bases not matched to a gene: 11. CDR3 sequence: CASRELAGAIGSTDTQYF. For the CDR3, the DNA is TGCGCCAGCAGGGAACTAGCGGGAGCCATAGGTAGCACAGATACGCAGTATTTT.